The present entry profiles one TCR beta chain with its context. The source of the sample is a study of blood T cell repertoires in COVID-19. Across the study: Sources were T cells, B-cell-depleted T cells, or PBMCs; the material itself was cDNA or gDNA.

Germline CDR1 SGHTA, CDR2 FQGNSA. The CDR3 covers 16 residues. Trimming removed 11 bases from V and 6 bases from J, with 26 bases in between. Profiling relied on immunoSEQ multiplex PCR, and the TCRdb table lists in-frame clones only, not all of them. Of roughly 230,000 clones in the sample, roughly 83% were seen once. The source is a woman aged 50 to 65 with acute or convalescent COVID-19. The rearrangement uses TRBV7-2 and TRBJ2-1, with TRBD2 as a possible D gene (7 bases). The sequencing sample was made of peripheral blood. The CDR3 spells CACSKGGGLESNEQFF. CDR3 bases: TGTGCCTGCTCTAAGGGGGGAGGGCTTGAAAGCAATGAGCAGTTCTTC.